What follows are 21 T cell receptor beta chains derived from one specimen sequenced in a study of OX40 agonist ivuxolimab in advanced cancers. The data were produced by immunoSEQ multiplex PCR, yet TCRdb's version contains in-frame clones alone and is incomplete. The sample lists 25,000 to 30,000 clones; roughly 90% were seen once. The sample consisted of CD4+ or CD8+ T cells sorted from blood, taken in a trial of the OX40 agonist ivuxolimab. These receptors were taken from an adult with an advanced solid tumor such as melanoma, head and neck, liver or kidney cancer.

The J gene is TRBJ2-1, the V gene TRBV12-5; D is unresolved. There are 13 residues in the CDR3. CDR1 LGHNT and CDR2 FRNRAP come from the germline V gene. V dropped 2 bases and J dropped 4 bases, with 6 bases sitting between them. The CDR3 DNA reads TGTGCTAGTGGTTTGAATTTGTACAATGAGCAGTTCTTC. Translation gives CASGLNLYNEQFF. The variable domain in full, completed from reference TRBV12-5 and TRBJ2-1, reads DARVTQTPRHKVTEMGQEVTMRCQPILGHNTVFWYRQTMMQGLELLAYFRNRAPLDDSGMPKDRFSAEMPDATLATLKIQPSEPRDSAVYFCASGLNLYNEQFFGPGTRLTVL.

The gene calls are TRBV9 and TRBJ2-1, with TRBD2 matching 14 bases. The CDR3 is made up of 16 amino acids. Unmatched junction bases numbered 5, after V lost 3 bases and J lost 6 bases. The germline V gene has CDR1 SGDLS and CDR2 YYNGEE. CDR3 amino acids: CASSGRLAGGGNEQFF. Here the CDR3 DNA reads TGTGCCAGCAGCGGCCGACTAGCGGGAGGGGGCAATGAGCAGTTCTTC.

The chain combines TRBV9 with TRBJ2-1, with TRBD2 as a possible D gene (5 bases). Germline-derived CDR1 and CDR2 are SGDLS and YYNGEE. Trimming shortened V by 3 bases and J by 9 bases, and 13 bases separated the two germline ends. CDR3 length: 13 residues. CDR3 sequence reads: CASSALAWSEQFF. The CDR3 DNA is TGTGCCAGCAGCGCCCTAGCCTGGAGTGAGCAGTTCTTC.

The gene calls are TRBV5-8 and TRBJ2-1; D is undetermined. Germline V gene sequence: CDR1 SGHTS, CDR2 YDEGEE. This CDR3 is 13 amino acids long. V lost 3 bases and J lost 10, with 14 bases in between. The CDR3 sequence is CASSSDRRMEQFF. The CDR3 bases are TGTGCCAGCAGCTCTGACCGGCGGATGGAGCAGTTCTTC.

This chain links TRBV5-1 with TRBJ2-5; D is undetermined. This CDR3 has 12 residues. Looked up from germline, CDR1 is SGHRS and CDR2 is YFSETQ. Trimming took 0 bases from V and 3 from J, leaving 3 bases between them. CDR3 sequence: CASSLAEETQYF. The CDR3 DNA follows: TGCGCCAGCAGCTTGGCCGAAGAGACCCAGTACTTC.

The chain recombines TRBV4-1 with TRBJ2-5; tentatively, D is TRBD1 or TRBD2 (6 bases each). The CDR3 is 14 residues long. Germline lookup yields CDR1 MGHRA and CDR2 YSYEKL. The germline V and J ends were trimmed by 5 bases and 5 bases, with 15 bases remaining between them. DNA for the CDR3: TGCGCCAGCAGCGGGGGCCCGGGAGTGGAGACCCAGTACTTC. As protein: CASSGGPGVETQYF.

CDR3 coding DNA: TGCGCCAGCAGCCAGGTCCGGGACGGGAAAGAGACCCAGTACTTC. Amino acids: CASSQVRDGKETQYF. The V gene is TRBV4-1, the J gene TRBJ2-5; D assignment may be TRBD1 or TRBD2 (5 bases each). From germline, CDR1 is MGHRA and CDR2 YSYEKL. The V end lost 3 bases, the J end lost 3 bases, and 14 bases lay between the germline ends. This CDR3 spans 15 amino acids.

V is TRBV27 and J is TRBJ2-5; the D is unclear. CDR1 and CDR2 (germline): MNHEY, SMNVEV (reference sequence). V lost 3 bases and J 3 bases, leaving 14 bases between the germline ends. The CDR3 covers 15 residues. CDR3: CASSFLVGRKETQYF. The CDR3 nucleotides are TGTGCCAGCAGTTTTCTAGTAGGAAGAAAAGAGACCCAGTACTTC.

In the case of this clone: Since no conserved phenylalanine or tryptophan closes the CDR3, a read error is the likely cause. It is unclear where the CDR3 begins or ends on the DNA, so no DNA is shown, and the CDR3 is as TCRdb lists it. This rearrangement joins TRBV27 to TRBJ2-7; TRBD1 reflects the table's D call only, with no check against the DNA. Germline CDR1 reads MNHEY; CDR2 reads SMNVEV (reference sequence). The CDR3 spans 16 amino acids, including both terminal residues. The CDR3 region is CASSRVLGQGAGDGRR.

The chain is built from TRBV6-9 and TRBJ2-6; D not resolved. CDR3 length: 16 residues. Trimming pared 5 bases from V and 5 bases from J, leaving 16 bases between. Germline V CDR1 and CDR2: MNHGY, SVAAGI. The CDR3 DNA sequence: TGTGCCAGCAGTGTTGGCATACAAAGTCGGGCCAACGTCCTGACTTTC. It is translated as CASSVGIQSRANVLTF.

This rearrangement joins TRBV5-1 to TRBJ1-2; D might be TRBD1 (6 bases). CDR1 and CDR2 from the germline V gene are SGHRS and YFSETQ. V was shortened by 1 base and J by 3 bases, with 13 bases between the two germline ends. The CDR3 is 15 amino acids. CDR3 residues: CASSLTGPGDYGYTF. For the CDR3, the DNA is TGCGCCAGCAGCTTGACAGGGCCGGGGGACTATGGCTACACCTTC.

J is TRBJ1-3 and V is TRBV28; D is perhaps TRBD1 (5 bases). V was trimmed by 1 base and J by 2 bases, leaving 12 bases between them. CDR1 and CDR2 from the germline V gene are MDHEN and SYDVKM. This CDR3 is 16 amino acids long. The chain's CDR3 is CASSLYVQATGNTIYF. In DNA, the CDR3 is TGTGCCAGCAGTTTATACGTACAGGCTACTGGAAACACCATATATTTT. The full variable domain, with the rest looked up from reference TRBV28 and TRBJ1-3, is DVKVTQSSRYLVKRTGEKVFLECVQDMDHENMFWYRQDPGLGLRLIYFSYDVKMKEKGDIPEGYSVSREKKERFSLILESASTNQTSMYLCASSLYVQATGNTIYFGEGSWLTVV.

In the case of this clone: A much larger clone is a single base away; this may be a read error. The chain joins TRBV11-2 to TRBJ2-3; TRBD2 aligns across 7 bases. Germline V CDR1 and CDR2: SGHAT, FQNNGV. The CDR3 length is 17 residues. DNA of the CDR3: TGTGCCAGCAGCCCCCCGTCATTGCGGGAGATCACAGATATGCAGTATTTT. Translation gives CASSPPSLREITDMQYF.

V gene TRBV7-9 combines with J gene TRBJ2-3, with D possibly TRBD2 on 5 matching bases. Germline CDR1 is SEHNR and CDR2 is FQNEAQ (reference sequence). This CDR3 is built from 17 residues. V was pared by 5 bases and J by 0 bases, with 18 bases between. CDR3 amino acids: CASSPPSGVSSTDTQYF. CDR3 DNA sequence: TGTGCCAGCAGCCCGCCCTCCGGGGTTTCTAGCACAGATACGCAGTATTTT.

The chain couples TRBV28 to TRBJ1-5; 7 bases agree with TRBD1. Germline loops: CDR1 MDHEN, CDR2 SYDVKM. This CDR3 contains 14 residues. J was trimmed by 5 bases and V by 2 bases; bases with no gene match: 3. As DNA, the CDR3 is TGTGCCAGCAGTTTAAGACAGGGTGATCAGCCCCAGCATTTT. Translated: CASSLRQGDQPQHF.

The chain recombines TRBV7-9 with TRBJ2-7; TRBD1 matches at 8 bases. This CDR3 is built from 14 residues. Germline trimming cut 5 bases from V and 4 bases from J; bases unmatched to any gene: 7. Germline CDR1 SEHNR, CDR2 FQNEAQ (reference sequence). CDR3 loop: CASSPTGGRYEQYF. For the CDR3, the DNA is TGTGCCAGCAGCCCTACAGGGGGTCGGTACGAGCAGTACTTC.

The chain carries TRBV13 and TRBJ2-3; 13 bases fit TRBD2. This CDR3 contains 16 residues. The V segment lost 4 bases and the J segment 6 bases; nucleotides outside the gene matches: 7. Germline CDR1 reads PRHDT; CDR2 reads FYEKMQ (reference sequence). DNA for the CDR3: TGTGCCAGCAGCTCGCGGACTAGCGGGAGTGGGGATACGCAGTATTTT. Amino acids: CASSSRTSGSGDTQYF.

V gene TRBV21-1 combines with J gene TRBJ2-3; the table calls TRBD1, which could not be checked here. TRBV21-1 is designated a pseudogene. There are 16 residues in the CDR3. The CDR3 DNA reads as TGTGCCAGCAGCAAAATGAAGGGACAGGTCACAGATACGCAGTATTTT. It translates to CASSKMKGQVTDTQYF.

The chain links TRBV2 to TRBJ1-1; D remains unclear. This CDR3 is 13 amino acids long. V lost 4 bases and J lost 1, with 7 bases in between. Germline values: CDR1 SNHLY, CDR2 FYNNEI. DNA for the CDR3: TGTGCCAGCAGTGCTGCAGGGAACACTGAAGCTTTCTTT. It translates to CASSAAGNTEAFF.

The V call is TRBV18, the J call TRBJ2-5, with D possibly matching TRBD1 (6 bases). In germline, CDR1 is KGHSH, CDR2 LQKENI. V lost 3 bases, J lost 5 bases, and 19 bases lay in between. The CDR3 covers 16 residues. The CDR3 DNA reads as TGTGCCAGCTCACCCTGGCTTGAGGACAGATTGGAGACCCAGTACTTC. Its protein is CASSPWLEDRLETQYF.

This rearrangement joins TRBV7-9 to TRBJ2-1; tentatively, D is TRBD2 (5 bases). The CDR3 has 17 amino acids. Trimming pared 4 bases from V and 0 bases from J, leaving 16 bases between. The germline gives CDR1 SEHNR, CDR2 FQNEAQ (reference sequence). The CDR3 sequence: CASSSWTRPSSYNEQFF. CDR3 DNA: TGTGCCAGCAGCTCCTGGACTCGCCCCAGCTCCTACAATGAGCAGTTCTTC.